A single sample gave rise to the 7 T cell receptor beta chains below, sequenced in a study of blood T cell repertoires in COVID-19. The table came from immunoSEQ multiplex PCR; TCRdb's copy has only in-frame clones and leaves some out. The sample holds some 66,000 clones; approximately 80% are singletons and the top ten take 6.6%. The sequenced sample consisted of peripheral blood. Every receptor here comes from a man aged 55 to 70 with acute or convalescent COVID-19.

The table lists this clone with a few counts. The chain carries TRBV4-3 and TRBJ1-4; D not certain. The germline gives CDR1 LGHNA, CDR2 YSLEER. V was clipped by 0 bases and J by 15 bases, with 14 bases between them. CDR3 length equals 13 residues. The CDR3 DNA reads TGCGCCAGCAGCCAAGATTCAGGCTCGATAATGTTTTTT. It yields the protein CASSQDSGSIMFF.

The gene calls are TRBV11-2 and TRBJ2-5; D gene ambiguous. Trimming stripped 3 bases from V and 5 bases from J, with 10 bases between. The CDR3 totals 13 residues. The germline gives CDR1 SGHAT, CDR2 FQNNGV. The CDR3 region is CASSFGSGETQYF. The CDR3 coding sequence is TGTGCCAGCAGCTTCGGCTCCGGGGAGACCCAGTACTTC.

The chain recombines TRBV4-1 with TRBJ1-2; D is undetermined. This CDR3 has 14 amino acids. Trimming left V 0 bases short and J 1 base short, with 6 bases between. The V gene's germline CDR1 is MGHRA and CDR2 YSYEKL. DNA of the CDR3: TGCGCCAGCAGCCAAGAGCAGGTTAACTATGGCTACACCTTC. Its protein product is CASSQEQVNYGYTF.

This clone appeared many times. The chain is built from TRBV9 and TRBJ1-1; D is unclear. From germline, CDR1 is SGDLS and CDR2 YYNGEE. The CDR3 is 14 residues long. V lost 0 bases and J lost 4, with 10 bases in between. The CDR3: CASSVDPRSTEAFF. CDR3 DNA: TGTGCCAGCAGCGTAGACCCGAGATCCACTGAAGCTTTCTTT.

This clone turned up a few times. This sequence joins TRBV7-2 and TRBJ1-6, with a weak D call TRBD1 (6 bases). V was shortened by 3 bases and J by 9 bases, with 12 bases between the two germline ends. This CDR3 region has 14 residues. Per the germline V gene, CDR1 is SGHTA and CDR2 is FQGNSA. CDR3 coding DNA: TGTGCCAGCAGCTTGGTCAGGGGTAGTTCACCCCTCCACTTT. Translated, it gives CASSLVRGSSPLHF.

The V and J genes are TRBV2 and TRBJ2-3; 8 nucleotides match TRBD2. This CDR3 is 17 amino acids long. The junction had 11 bases not matched to a gene; V was cut back by 2 bases and J by 4 bases. The germline gives CDR1 SNHLY, CDR2 FYNNEI. CDR3 region: CASSESLRGAGADTQYF. The CDR3 nucleotides read TGTGCCAGCAGTGAAAGTTTGCGGGGGGCTGGCGCAGATACGCAGTATTTT.

The chain couples TRBV5-1 to TRBJ1-2; TRBD1 agrees at 7 bases. CDR3 length: 15 residues. V dropped 0 bases and J dropped 3; count of bases not matched to a gene: 5. Germline lookup yields CDR1 SGHRS and CDR2 YFSETQ. The CDR3 coding sequence is TGCGCCAGCAGCTTGGACGGACAGGCATACTATGGCTACACCTTC. Its translation is CASSLDGQAYYGYTF.